Included here is one T cell receptor beta chain sequence, with context. Its antigen is unidentified. The sample is drawn from a study of CD8 T cells in ankylosing spondylitis. Whole-study results and caveats: In ankylosing spondylitis patients, matched synovial fluid reportedly showed significant enrichment of disease-linked clones. Past studies reported some motif variants in reactive arthritis synovial fluid and blood. Seemingly distinctive of ankylosing spondylitis blood was a TCR beta motif formed by eight highly homologous variants. Relatively scarce in peripheral blood, disease-linked clones were CD8+.

Generation of TCR beta libraries employed quantitative 5'-RACE incorporating molecular barcodes. Each CDR3 protein is one row after TCRdb ran MiXCR on the 5' RACE reads. The sample lists roughly 470,000 distinct CDR3 sequences, more than 25% seen once, with 0.89% in the top ten. V was trimmed by 11 bases and J by 3 bases, leaving 16 bases between them. The CDR3 extends over 13 amino acids. Per the germline V gene, CDR1 is SGHDN and CDR2 is FVKESK. The source of this sequence is a male donor with ankylosing spondylitis. Sequences were obtained from blood, either unsorted or a sorted T cell fraction (not recorded which). The genes are TRBV14 and TRBJ1-2; D call uncertain. The CDR3 here is CASKGESYYGYTF. The CDR3 DNA sequence: TGTGCCTCGAAGGGCGAATCCTACTATGGCTACACCTTC.